This TCR beta chain was identified during a study of cytomegalovirus exposure and HLA in healthy donors. The primer mix had 60 Vbeta and 13 Jbeta primers. Measured with immunoSEQ multiplex PCR; TCRdb has only the in-frame clones, and not every one. The sample records about 150,000 clones, about 64% being singletons. This CDR3 is 17 amino acids long. CDR1 LGHNA and CDR2 YSLEER come from the germline V gene. The ends lost 1 base at V and 4 bases at J; junction bases unmatched: 12. Turning to this clone: Its antigen is not identified.

Study findings and constraints: Researchers reported in a later analysis that a missense DCLRE1C variant was tied to TCR beta V- and J-gene trimming. A prior analysis recorded that most TCR beta V segments were productive about 90% or about 30% of the time.

The specimen was PBMCs. V usage is TRBV4-3 and J usage is TRBJ2-7, with 8 bases identical to TRBD2. This receptor was obtained from a woman aged 55-69 years in good health and CMV-seropositive. This CDR3 reads CASSQAKGGGPSYEQYF. The CDR3 DNA is TGCGCCAGCAGCCAAGCCAAGGGCGGGGGGCCCTCTTACGAGCAGTACTTC.